The rows below give T cell receptor beta chains drawn from one sample of a study of T cells in Graves' hyperthyroidism and ophthalmopathy. TCRdb fed the multiplex PCR reads into MiXCR, producing one record per CDR3 protein. In the table there are 300,000 to 500,000 distinct CDR3 sequences, more than 13% of which are singletons. The sequenced sample was blood. All receptors derive from a man aged 50 to 59 with Graves' ophthalmopathy. Each CDR3 is given with its conserved first and last residue. The D gene is left open where the match is weak. Size is omitted from some rows. Given values are once, few, many or a class for expanded clones.

J gene,D gene,clone size,V gene,CDR3 protein,CDR3 DNA
TRBJ2-2,TRBD2,few,TRBV5-6,CASSLPGLAGGPSGELFF,TGTGCCAGCAGCTTGCCGGGACTAGCGGGAGGGCCATCCGGGGAGCTGTTTTTT
TRBJ1-2,-,many,TRBV6-1,CASIPGEFYGYTF,TGTGCCAGCATTCCGGGAGAGTTCTATGGCTACACCTTC
TRBJ2-1,-,few,TRBV7-9,CASSSGQPPDGEQFF,TGTGCCAGCAGTTCCGGACAGCCCCCTGATGGTGAGCAGTTCTTC
TRBJ2-3,-,-,TRBV29-1,CSVASTGTDTQYF,TGCAGCGTCGCTTCGACTGGTACAGATACGCAGTATTTT
TRBJ2-1,TRBD2,many,TRBV20-1,CSASGRGYNEQFF,TGCAGTGCTAGCGGGAGGGGATACAATGAGCAGTTCTTC
TRBJ2-1,TRBD1,many,TRBV5-1,CASSLAGGQGANEQFF,TGCGCCAGCAGCTTGGCCGGGGGACAGGGGGCAAATGAGCAGTTCTTC
TRBJ2-5,-,many,TRBV4-2,CASSQVSASGETQYF,TGTGCCAGCAGCCAAGTGTCCGCCTCCGGAGAGACCCAGTACTTC
TRBJ2-7,TRBD2,-,TRBV5-1,CASSLGTSGRYEQYF,TGCGCCAGCAGCTTGGGGACTAGCGGGAGGTACGAGCAGTACTTC
TRBJ2-5,TRBD2,-,TRBV20-1,CSAPLASGRLQETQYF,TGCAGTGCTCCCCTTGCTAGCGGGAGACTCCAAGAGACCCAGTACTTC
TRBJ1-2,-,many,TRBV28,CASRVSDYGYTF,TGTGCCAGCAGAGTATCGGACTATGGCTACACCTTC
TRBJ2-2,TRBD1,many,TRBV27,CASSFDRGISTGELFF,TGTGCCAGCAGTTTCGACAGGGGTATTAGTACCGGGGAGCTGTTTTTT
TRBJ2-1,-,many,TRBV6-2/TRBV6-3,CASSPWTNSYNEQFF,TGTGCCAGCAGCCCTTGGACTAACTCCTACAATGAGCAGTTCTTC
TRBJ2-7,TRBD2,few,TRBV20-1,CSATTSGQSSCEQYF,TGCAGTGCTACTACTAGCGGGCAGAGCTCCTGCGAGCAGTACTTC
TRBJ2-2,-,many,TRBV10-1,CASSELSGDPTGELFF,TGCGCCAGCAGTGAGTTAAGCGGAGATCCTACCGGGGAGCTGTTTTTT